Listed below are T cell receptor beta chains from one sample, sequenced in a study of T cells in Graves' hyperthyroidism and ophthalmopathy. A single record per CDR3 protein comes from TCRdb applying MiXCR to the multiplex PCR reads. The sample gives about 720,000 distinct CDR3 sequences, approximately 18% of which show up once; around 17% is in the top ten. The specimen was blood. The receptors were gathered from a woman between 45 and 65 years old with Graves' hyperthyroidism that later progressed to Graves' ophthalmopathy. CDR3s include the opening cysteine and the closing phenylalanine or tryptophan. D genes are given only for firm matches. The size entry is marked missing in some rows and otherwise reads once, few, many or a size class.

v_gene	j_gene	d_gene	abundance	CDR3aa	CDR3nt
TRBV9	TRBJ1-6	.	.	CASSPTQQGNSPLHF	TGTGCCAGCAGCCCTACCCAGCAGGGGAATTCACCCCTCCACTTT
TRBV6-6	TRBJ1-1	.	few	CASSYATGGKAFF	TGTGCCAGCAGTTACGCGACAGGCGGTAAAGCTTTCTTT
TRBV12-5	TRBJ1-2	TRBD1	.	CASGLQPHLRQGVFYGYTF	TGTGCTAGTGGTTTGCAACCTCACCTACGACAGGGGGTGTTCTATGGCTACACCTTC
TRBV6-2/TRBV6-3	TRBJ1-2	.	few	CASSTREVSYGYTF	TGTGCCAGCAGTACACGGGAGGTATCCTATGGCTACACCTTC
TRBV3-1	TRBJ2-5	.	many	CASSQVQRRETQYF	TGTGCCAGCAGCCAAGTACAGCGGAGAGAGACCCAGTACTTC
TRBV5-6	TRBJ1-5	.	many	CASSAAGAPSNQPQHF	TGTGCCAGCAGCGCGGCGGGGGCCCCTAGCAATCAGCCCCAGCATTTT
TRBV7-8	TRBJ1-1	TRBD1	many	CASSDRDRVLGTEAFF	TGTGCCAGCAGCGACCGGGACAGGGTATTGGGCACTGAAGCTTTCTTT
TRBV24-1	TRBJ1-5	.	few	CATSDFSGNSDQPQHF	TGTGCCACCAGTGATTTCTCGGGGAACAGCGATCAGCCCCAGCATTTT
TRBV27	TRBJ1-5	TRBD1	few	CASSLTGGVAQPQHF	TGTGCCAGCAGTTTAACAGGGGGTGTTGCTCAGCCCCAGCATTTT
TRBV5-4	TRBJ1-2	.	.	CATSLANSNYGYTF	TGTGCCACTTCCTTGGCGAACTCCAACTATGGCTACACCTTC
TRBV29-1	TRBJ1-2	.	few	CSVDPTNYGYTF	TGCAGCGTTGACCCCACTAACTATGGCTACACCTTC
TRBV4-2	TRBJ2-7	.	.	CASSQSRSEQYF	TGTGCCAGCAGCCAAAGCAGGAGCGAGCAGTACTTC
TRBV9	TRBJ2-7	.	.	CASSPSGISYGQYF	TGTGCCAGCAGCCCCTCCGGAATCTCCTACGGGCAGTACTTC
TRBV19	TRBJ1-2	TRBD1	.	CASSINRDRGDGYTF	TGTGCCAGTAGTATAAATCGGGACAGGGGAGATGGCTACACCTTC
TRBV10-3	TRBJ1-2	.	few	CAINDPDNYGYTF	TGTGCCATCAATGACCCAGATAACTATGGCTACACCTTC
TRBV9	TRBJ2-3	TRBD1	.	CASSGGQGETDTQYF	TGTGCCAGCAGCGGAGGACAGGGCGAGACAGATACGCAGTATTTT
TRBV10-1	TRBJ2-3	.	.	CASSEGRSRVTQYF	TGCGCCAGCAGTGAGGGCAGGAGTAGGGTTACGCAGTATTTT
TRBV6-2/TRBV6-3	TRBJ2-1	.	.	CASSYWGALSNEQFF	TGTGCCAGCAGTTATTGGGGGGCCTTGTCCAATGAGCAGTTCTTC
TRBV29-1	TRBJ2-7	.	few	CSVEMDYGYEQYF	TGCAGCGTTGAAATGGATTACGGGTACGAGCAGTACTTC
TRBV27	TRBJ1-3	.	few	CASSLSAVGNTIYF	TGTGCCAGCAGTTTATCCGCAGTCGGAAACACCATATATTTT
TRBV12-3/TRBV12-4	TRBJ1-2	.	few	CASSLEGEGYTF	TGTGCCAGCAGTTTGGAGGGGGAAGGCTACACCTTC
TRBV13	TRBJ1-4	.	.	CASSLERGVDEKLFF	TGTGCCAGCAGCTTAGAGAGGGGGGTTGATGAAAAACTGTTTTTT
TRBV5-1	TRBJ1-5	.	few	CASSQTSGSNQPQHF	TGCGCCAGCAGCCAAACGTCGGGTAGCAATCAGCCCCAGCATTTT
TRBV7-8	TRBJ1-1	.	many	CASSLGVSFANTEAFF	TGTGCCAGCAGCTTAGGCGTTAGTTTTGCTAACACTGAAGCTTTCTTT
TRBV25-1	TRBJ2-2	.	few	CASSRAGTTGELFF	TGTGCCAGCAGCAGGGCAGGGACCACCGGGGAGCTGTTTTTT
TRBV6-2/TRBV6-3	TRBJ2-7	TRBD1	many	CASSYPGTGGLNEQYF	TGTGCCAGCAGTTACCCCGGGACAGGGGGCCTAAACGAGCAGTACTTC
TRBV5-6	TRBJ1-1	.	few	CASSFAEKAGEAFF	TGTGCCAGCAGCTTCGCGGAGAAGGCGGGCGAAGCTTTCTTT
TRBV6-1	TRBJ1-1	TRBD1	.	CASTGQGIMNTEAFF	TGTGCCAGCACAGGACAGGGGATTATGAACACTGAAGCTTTCTTT
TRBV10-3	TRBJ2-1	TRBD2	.	CAISESLAGGMDNEQFF	TGTGCCATCAGTGAGTCACTAGCGGGGGGGATGGACAATGAGCAGTTCTTC
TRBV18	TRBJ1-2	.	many	CASSHEQGVSYTF	TGTGCCAGCTCACACGAACAGGGAGTGAGCTACACCTTC
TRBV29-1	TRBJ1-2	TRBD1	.	CSVWTGAHGYTF	TGCAGCGTGTGGACAGGGGCTCATGGCTACACCTTC
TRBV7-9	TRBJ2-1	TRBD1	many	CASSSGQAYNEQFF	TGTGCCAGCAGCTCTGGACAGGCCTACAATGAGCAGTTCTTC
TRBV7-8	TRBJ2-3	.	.	CASSLGGPGTQYF	TGTGCCAGCAGCTTAGGGGGGCCGGGTACGCAGTATTTT
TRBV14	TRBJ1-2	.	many	CASSQGAALSNYGYTF	TGTGCCAGCAGCCAAGGGGCCGCACTCTCTAACTATGGCTACACCTTC
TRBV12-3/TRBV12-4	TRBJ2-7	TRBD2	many	CASSLSASGSYEQYF	TGTGCCAGCAGTTTATCGGCTAGCGGAAGCTACGAGCAGTACTTC
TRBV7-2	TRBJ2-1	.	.	CASQGGGGPYNEQFF	TGTGCCAGCCAGGGGGGGGGGGGCCCATACAATGAGCAGTTCTTC
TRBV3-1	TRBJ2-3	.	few	CASSNLVRVATDTQYF	TGTGCCAGCAGCAACCTGGTCAGGGTGGCCACAGATACGCAGTATTTT
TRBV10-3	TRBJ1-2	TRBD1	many	CATSSDRGYGYTF	TGTGCCACGAGTTCAGACAGGGGGTATGGCTACACCTTC
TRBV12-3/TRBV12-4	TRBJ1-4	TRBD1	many	CASSQTGTTNEKLFF	TGTGCCAGCAGCCAGACAGGGACAACTAATGAAAAACTGTTTTTT
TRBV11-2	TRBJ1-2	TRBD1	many	CASSLERGQNYGYTF	TGTGCCAGCAGCTTAGAGAGGGGGCAAAACTATGGCTACACCTTC
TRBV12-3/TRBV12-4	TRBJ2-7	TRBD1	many	CASSAQQGPTYEQYF	TGTGCCAGCAGCGCACAACAGGGGCCTACCTACGAGCAGTACTTC
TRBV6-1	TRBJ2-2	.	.	CASTPRFTGELFF	TGTGCCAGCACCCCAAGGTTCACCGGGGAGCTGTTTTTT
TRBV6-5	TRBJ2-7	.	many	CASSYSVRGDEQYF	TGTGCCAGCAGTTACTCGGTCAGGGGGGATGAGCAGTACTTC
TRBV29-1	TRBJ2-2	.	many	CSGRTHEDTGELFF	TGCAGCGGACGGACACATGAAGACACCGGGGAGCTGTTTTTT
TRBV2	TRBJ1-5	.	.	CASTLTGRNQPQHF	TGTGCCAGCACCCTGACAGGCCGCAATCAGCCCCAGCATTTT
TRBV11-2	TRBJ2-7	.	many	CASSLGGTDEQYF	TGTGCCAGCAGCTTAGGTGGGACGGACGAGCAGTACTTC
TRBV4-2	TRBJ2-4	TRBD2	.	CASSQDLAGGLAKNIQYF	TGTGCCAGCAGCCAAGACCTAGCGGGGGGGCTAGCCAAAAACATTCAGTACTTC
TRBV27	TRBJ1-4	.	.	CASSSRGVTNEKLFF	TGTGCCAGCAGCTCGAGGGGAGTAACTAATGAAAAACTGTTTTTT
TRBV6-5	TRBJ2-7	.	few	CASSYSAPGYEQYF	TGTGCCAGCAGTTACTCGGCGCCTGGCTACGAGCAGTACTTC
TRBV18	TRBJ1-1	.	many	CASSLGKTPGYEAFF	TGTGCCAGCTCACTGGGGAAGACCCCGGGATATGAAGCTTTCTTT
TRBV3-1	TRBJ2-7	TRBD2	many	CASSQDRRGSYEQYF	TGTGCCAGCAGCCAAGACCGGCGGGGGAGCTACGAGCAGTACTTC
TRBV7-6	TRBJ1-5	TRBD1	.	CASSLGGGTGSNQPQHF	TGTGCCAGCAGCTTAGGAGGGGGGACAGGGAGCAATCAGCCCCAGCATTTT
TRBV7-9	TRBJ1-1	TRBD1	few	CASSSPQGKGLNTEAFF	TGTGCCAGCAGCTCCCCACAGGGGAAGGGGCTGAACACTGAAGCTTTCTTT
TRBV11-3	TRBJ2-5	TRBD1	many	CASSPGQGEEETQYF	TGTGCCAGCAGTCCGGGACAGGGCGAAGAAGAGACCCAGTACTTC
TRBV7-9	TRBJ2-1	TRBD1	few	CASSNTPGTGVRNEQFF	TGTGCCAGCAGCAATACGCCAGGGACAGGGGTCCGGAATGAGCAGTTCTTC